This TCR beta chain is from a study of Graves' ophthalmopathy and Graves' hyperthyroidism. Study-level results: Also, most clonotypes expanded in the thyroid above 0.001 frequency appeared in blood. Sensitivity reached approximately 88% and specificity approximately 81% for a 13-signature model separating ophthalmopathy from stable hyperthyroidism.

The CDR3 is made up of 16 amino acids. V lost 2 bases and J lost 2, with 15 bases in between. In the case of this clonotype: Its target is not known.

TCR beta CDR3 regions were amplified from RNA transcripts. After a first-round RT-PCR with HTBI primers, a second-round multiplex PCR was run. TCRdb processed the multiplex PCR reads anew with MiXCR; each CDR3 protein has one entry. The table has over 450,000 distinct CDR3 sequences, approximately 15% seen once; the top ten hold 9.8%. Clinical symptoms, serum thyroxine, TRAb, thyroid ultrasound and orbital computed tomography formed the basis of diagnosis. Sequencing was performed on blood. The chain joins TRBV12-3 or TRBV12-4 to TRBJ2-5, with D possibly being TRBD1 (6 bases). The receptor's source is a woman in her thirties with Graves' ophthalmopathy. CDR3 sequence: CASSLLGQEGQETQYF. DNA for the CDR3: TGTGCCAGCAGTTTATTGGGACAAGAGGGTCAAGAGACCCAGTACTTC.